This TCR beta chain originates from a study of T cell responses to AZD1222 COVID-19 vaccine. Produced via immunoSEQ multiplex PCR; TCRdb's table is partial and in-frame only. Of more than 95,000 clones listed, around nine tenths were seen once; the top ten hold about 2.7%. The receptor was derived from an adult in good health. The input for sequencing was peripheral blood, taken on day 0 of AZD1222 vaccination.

The CDR3 sequence is CASRPQGVNTEAFF. The CDR3 coding sequence is TGTGCCAGCAGGCCACAGGGGGTGAACACTGAAGCTTTCTTT. The V gene is TRBV6-5, the J gene TRBJ1-1; 8 bases fit TRBD1. The germline gives CDR1 MNHEY, CDR2 SVGAGI. This CDR3 region has 14 residues. The J segment lost 0 bases and the V segment lost 6 bases, leaving 3 bases of the junction unmatched.